The present T cell receptor beta chain was sequenced within a study of T-cell memory formation after mild COVID-19 (dated by TCRdb to about 2021). Background on the whole study: TCR sequence clusters from the two donors were largely donor specific. The cohort comprised two young, previously healthy adult volunteers, one female and one male. T-cell clones expanding and contracting after mild COVID-19 in two donors were tracked by longitudinal TCRalpha and TCRbeta repertoire sequencing. Overall study results and their limits: Clones contracting from day 15 to 85 had balanced CD4/CD8 phenotypes, while a second wave expanding from day 15 to 37 was biased towards CD4+. Contracting CD4+ clones were found mainly in CM and EM memory subsets, while CD8+ clones were enriched in EMRA. Only a couple of mild cases were covered in the study, and larger cohorts including severe cases with pre-infection samples were considered necessary. Whether the second-wave clones peaking on day 37 were SARS-CoV-2 specific was not confirmed. Some responding clones were detected in pre-infection memory, suggesting pre-existing cross-reactive memory T cells joined the SARS-CoV-2 response.

In the germline V gene, CDR1 corresponds to MGHDK and CDR2 to SYGVNS. Cut back by 3 bases and 8 bases, the V and J ends lie 7 bases apart. CDR3 length: 11 amino acids, cysteine to phenylalanine. Left in the record is the CDR3 DNA by itself, 33 bases read in frame from the first base. Ficoll-Paque density gradient centrifugation was the method used to isolate PBMCs. Sequencing instrument: Illumina NovaSeq 6000. TCRalpha and TCRbeta cDNA libraries were built by 5'RACE with constant-segment primers, adding sample barcodes and unique molecular identifiers. Trizol reagent was used to extract RNA from every sample. Libraries were amplified in two PCR steps, with a second sample barcode and Illumina TruSeq adapters added in the second step. Sequencing of libraries was performed on an Illumina NovaSeq with 2 x 150 bp paired-end reads. As for the original processing: With migec v1.2.7, reads were demultiplexed and then collapsed into UMI-guided consensus sequences. With mixcr v2.1.11, UMI consensuses were aligned to TRA and TRB V and J templates and assembled into clonotypes. Expanded or contracted clonotypes were those called significant by both edgeR and NoisET, with noise models trained on biological replicates. edgeR calls used a false discovery rate-adjusted p below 0.01 and a log2 fold-change threshold of 1. As an exploratory analysis of dynamics, PCA with hierarchical clustering was applied to max-normalized trajectories of the 1000 most abundant clonotypes. Separately sequenced CD4+ and CD8+ repertoires were used to assign the CD4 or CD8 phenotype of responding clones. Using fastp trimming at Q25 and MiXCR clonotype assembly, TCRdb reanalyzed the public sequencing data and kept in-frame beta chains. A single entry per CDR3 protein holds the most common genes and DNA from its merged rows. These V and J calls derive from TCRdb rather than the authors' analysis. Counted in this sample were about 600,000 distinct CDR3 sequences; approximately 21% of them appeared once. Together, the top ten hold about 8.4% of the sample.

This clonotype is a singleton in its sample. The clone's antigen remains unknown. Base qualities are not recorded, but no much larger clone differs from it by a single base. The clonotype originates from an adult woman who had mild COVID-19 (a few samples of this study predate the infection). The sample titles of this study are shuffled in the database, so cell type and time point are left out; the donor was told from shared clones. The sample consisted of PBMCs or a T cell subset sorted from them (not recorded which). The chain employs TRBV25-1 and TRBJ1-1; the D segment cannot be called with confidence. The CDR3 corresponds to CASSELGEAFF. The DNA is TGTGCCAGCAGTGAGTTGGGGGAAGCTTTCTTT.